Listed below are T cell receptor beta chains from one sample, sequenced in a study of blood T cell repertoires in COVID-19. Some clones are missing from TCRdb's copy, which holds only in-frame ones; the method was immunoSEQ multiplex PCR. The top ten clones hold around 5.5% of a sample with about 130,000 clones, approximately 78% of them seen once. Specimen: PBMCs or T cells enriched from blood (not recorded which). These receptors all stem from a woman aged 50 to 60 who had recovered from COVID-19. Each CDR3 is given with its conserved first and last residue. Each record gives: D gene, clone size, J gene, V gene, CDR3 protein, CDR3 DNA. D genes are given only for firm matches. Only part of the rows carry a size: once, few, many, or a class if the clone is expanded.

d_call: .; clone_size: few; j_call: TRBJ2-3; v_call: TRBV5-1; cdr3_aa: CASSLERDTQYF; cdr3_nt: TGCGCCAGCAGCTTGGAGAGAGATACGCAGTATTTT
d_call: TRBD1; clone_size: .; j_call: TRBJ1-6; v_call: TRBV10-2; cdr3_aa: CASTEWARDSVVHF; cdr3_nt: TGCGCCAGCACAGAATGGGCCCGGGACAGCGTCGTCCACTTT
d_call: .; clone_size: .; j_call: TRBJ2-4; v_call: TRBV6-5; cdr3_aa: CASSYSSEAGVIIF; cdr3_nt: TGTGCCAGCAGTTACTCGAGTGAGGCAGGGGTTATCATCTTC
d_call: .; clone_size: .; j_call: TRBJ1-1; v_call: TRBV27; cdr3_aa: CASSLGSGTEAFF; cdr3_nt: TGTGCCAGCAGTTTAGGGTCGGGCACTGAAGCTTTCTTT
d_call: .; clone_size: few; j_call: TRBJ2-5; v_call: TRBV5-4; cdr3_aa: CASSFQGRETQYF; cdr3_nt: TGTGCCAGCAGCTTCCAGGGAAGGGAGACCCAGTACTTC
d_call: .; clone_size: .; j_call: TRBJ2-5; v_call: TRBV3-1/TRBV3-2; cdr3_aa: CASSQDYSKETQYF; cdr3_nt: TGTGCCAGCAGCCAAGATTACTCCAAAGAGACCCAGTACTTC
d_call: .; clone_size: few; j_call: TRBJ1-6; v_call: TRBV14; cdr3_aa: CASSQGEQGYLSYNSPLHF; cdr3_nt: TGTGCCAGCAGCCAGGGAGAACAGGGTTATCTCTCCTATAATTCACCCCTCCACTTT
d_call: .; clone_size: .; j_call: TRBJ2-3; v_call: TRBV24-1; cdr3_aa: CATSDLHGGPSTDTQYF; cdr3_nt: TGTGCCACCAGTGATTTGCATGGCGGTCCCAGCACAGATACGCAGTATTTT
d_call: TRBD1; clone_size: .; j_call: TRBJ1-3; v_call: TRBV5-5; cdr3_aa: CASSLVAGGGNTIYF; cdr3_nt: TGTGCCAGCAGCTTGGTCGCAGGGGGTGGAAACACCATATATTTT
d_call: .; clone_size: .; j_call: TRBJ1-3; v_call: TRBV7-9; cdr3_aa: CASSLGARGFSGNTIYF; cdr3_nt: TGTGCCAGCAGCTTAGGGGCCAGGGGATTCTCTGGAAACACCATATATTTT
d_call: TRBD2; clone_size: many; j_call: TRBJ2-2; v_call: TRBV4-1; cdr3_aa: CASSQDFSSGGAGELFF; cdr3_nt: TGCGCCAGCAGCCAAGATTTTTCGAGCGGGGGGGCCGGGGAGCTGTTTTTT
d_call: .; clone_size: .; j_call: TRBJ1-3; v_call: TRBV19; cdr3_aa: CASSDTGLGNTIYF; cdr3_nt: TGTGCCAGTAGTGATACAGGGCTCGGAAACACCATATATTTT
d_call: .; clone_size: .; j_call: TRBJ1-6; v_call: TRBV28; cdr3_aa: CASSGGSSYNSPLHF; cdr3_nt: TGTGCCAGCAGTGGGGGGAGCTCCTATAATTCACCCCTCCACTTT
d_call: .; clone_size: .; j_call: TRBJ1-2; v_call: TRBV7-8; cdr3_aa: CASSFHSYGYTF; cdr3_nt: TGTGCCAGCAGCTTCCACAGCTATGGCTACACCTTC
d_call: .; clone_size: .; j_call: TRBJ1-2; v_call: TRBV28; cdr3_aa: CASSSSRTDGYTF; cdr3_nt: TGTGCCAGCAGTTCGTCTAGGACAGATGGCTACACCTTC
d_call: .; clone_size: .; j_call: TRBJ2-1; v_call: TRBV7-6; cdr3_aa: CASSSPYEQFF; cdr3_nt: TGTGCCAGCAGCTCCCCCTATGAGCAGTTCTTC
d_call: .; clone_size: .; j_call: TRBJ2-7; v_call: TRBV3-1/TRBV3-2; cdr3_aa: CASSQRHNYEQYF; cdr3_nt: TGTGCCAGCAGCCAAAGACACAACTACGAGCAGTACTTC
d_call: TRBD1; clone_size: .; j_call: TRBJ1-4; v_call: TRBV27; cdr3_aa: CASSRKGDRENEKLFF; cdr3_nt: TGTGCCAGCAGTCGAAAGGGGGACAGGGAAAATGAAAAACTGTTTTTT
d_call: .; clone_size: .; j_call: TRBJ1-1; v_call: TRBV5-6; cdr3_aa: CASSFSSLRAEAFF; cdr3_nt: TGTGCCAGCAGCTTCTCCAGTCTCAGGGCTGAAGCTTTCTTT
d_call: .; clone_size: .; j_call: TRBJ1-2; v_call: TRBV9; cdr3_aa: CASSLEAGSYTF; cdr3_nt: TGTGCCAGCAGCTTAGAAGCAGGGAGCTACACCTTC
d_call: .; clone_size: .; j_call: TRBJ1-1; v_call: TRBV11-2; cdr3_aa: CASSLMGRVGAFF; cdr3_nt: TGTGCCAGCAGCTTAATGGGGAGGGTTGGAGCTTTCTTT
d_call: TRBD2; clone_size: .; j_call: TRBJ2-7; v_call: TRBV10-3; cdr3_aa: CAISGGGDSYEQYF; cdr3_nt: TGTGCCATCAGTGGGGGAGGGGACTCCTACGAGCAGTACTTC
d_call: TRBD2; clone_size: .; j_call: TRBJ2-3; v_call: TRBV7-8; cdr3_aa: CASSFLAGGRTDTQYF; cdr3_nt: TGTGCCAGCAGCTTTCTAGCGGGGGGGCGCACAGATACGCAGTATTTT
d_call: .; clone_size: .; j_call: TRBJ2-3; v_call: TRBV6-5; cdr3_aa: CASSYSRFGDTQYF; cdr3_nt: TGTGCCAGCAGTTACTCGAGGTTTGGGGATACGCAGTATTTT
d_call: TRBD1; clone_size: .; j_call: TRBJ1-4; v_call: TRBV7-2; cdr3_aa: CASSLDYATGGSNEKLFF; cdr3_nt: TGTGCCAGCAGCTTAGATTATGCGACAGGGGGTTCGAATGAAAAACTGTTTTTT
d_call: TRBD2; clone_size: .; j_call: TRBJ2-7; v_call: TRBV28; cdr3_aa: CASTPGRQRGIYEQYF; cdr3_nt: TGTGCCAGCACTCCCGGGAGACAGCGGGGGATCTACGAGCAGTACTTC
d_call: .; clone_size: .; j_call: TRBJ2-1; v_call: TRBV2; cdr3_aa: CASSGRSENNNEQFF; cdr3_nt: TGTGCCAGCAGTGGGAGAAGCGAGAATAACAATGAGCAGTTCTTC
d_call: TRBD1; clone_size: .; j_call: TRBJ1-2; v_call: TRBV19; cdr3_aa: CASSPSTGWPYGYTF; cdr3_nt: TGTGCCAGTAGTCCCTCGACAGGGTGGCCATATGGCTACACCTTC
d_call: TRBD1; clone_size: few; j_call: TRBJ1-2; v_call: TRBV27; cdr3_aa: CASSLGRGIYGYTF; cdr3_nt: TGTGCCAGCAGTTTAGGCAGGGGGATCTATGGCTACACCTTC
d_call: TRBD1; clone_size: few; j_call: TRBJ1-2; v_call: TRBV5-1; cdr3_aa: CASSPSGQNYGYTF; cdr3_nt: TGCGCCAGCAGCCCCTCGGGACAGAACTATGGCTACACCTTC
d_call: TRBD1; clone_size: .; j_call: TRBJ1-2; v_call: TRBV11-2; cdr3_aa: CASSPGQGYGYTF; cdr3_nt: TGTGCCAGCAGCCCGGGACAGGGCTATGGCTACACCTTC